The 12 T cell receptor beta chains below were found in one sample sequenced in a study of blood T cell repertoires in COVID-19. This table comes from immunoSEQ multiplex PCR, and its TCRdb copy is limited to in-frame clones, with some not included. The sample has 140,000 to 150,000 clones, roughly 88% seen once. The sample taken for sequencing was PBMCs or T cells enriched from blood (not recorded which). Receptor source: a young woman with acute COVID-19.

The gene calls are TRBV10-3 and TRBJ1-5; D is perhaps TRBD1 (6 bases). V gave up 0 bases and J gave up 2 bases, with 17 bases separating them. CDR1 and CDR2 from the germline V gene are ENHRY and SYGVKD. This CDR3 is built from 18 residues. CDR3 coding DNA: TGTGCCATCAGTGAGTCCCGAGCCGGGACATCACGCAATCAGCCCCAGCATTTT. This gives the protein CAISESRAGTSRNQPQHF.

The rearrangement joins TRBV6-2 or TRBV6-3 to TRBJ2-7, with TRBD2 matching over 12 bases. The CDR3 is 14 amino acids. The ends lost 4 bases at V and 3 bases at J; junction bases unmatched: 1. CDR1 is MNHEY and CDR2 is SVGEGT in the germline V gene. This CDR3 is CASSLTSGSYEQYF. The CDR3 DNA is TGTGCCAGCAGTTTGACTAGCGGGAGCTACGAGCAGTACTTC.

CDR3 region: CASSYRGLAGVDEQFF. CDR3 nucleotides: TGTGCCAGCAGTTATAGGGGACTAGCGGGAGTCGATGAGCAGTTCTTC. This chain links TRBV6-5 with TRBJ2-1, with 14 bases identical to TRBD2. Germline V gene lookup returns CDR1 MNHEY and CDR2 SVGAGI. The CDR3 runs to 16 residues. Unmatched junction bases numbered 6, after V lost 3 bases and J lost 8 bases.

Only one count was recorded for this clone. CDR3 DNA sequence: TGTGCCAGCAGCCCCAGGGGCAACACTGAAGCTTTCTTT. This translates into CASSPRGNTEAFF. V and J are TRBV7-9 and TRBJ1-1; possible D gene TRBD1, 6 bases. Germline CDR1 reads SEHNR; CDR2 reads FQNEAQ (reference sequence). This CDR3 has 13 residues. V lost 5 bases, J lost 2 bases, and 9 bases lay in between.

Here the CDR3 reads CASSERHRSNYGYTF. DNA of the CDR3: TGTGCCAGCAGTGAACGGCACAGATCTAACTATGGCTACACCTTC. The gene calls are TRBV2 and TRBJ1-2; D gene unclear. Germline values: CDR1 SNHLY, CDR2 FYNNEI. The germline V and J ends were trimmed by 2 bases and 0 bases, with 10 bases remaining between them. The CDR3 totals 15 residues.

V is TRBV12-3 or TRBV12-4 and J is TRBJ2-1, with D unclear. The CDR3 loop spans 11 amino acids. The ends were cut back, 1 base at V and 8 bases at J, with 3 bases in the middle. The CDR3 nucleotides are TGTGCCAGCAGTTTAGACTATGAGCAGTTCTTC. This encodes CASSLDYEQFF.

V gene TRBV6-5 combines with J gene TRBJ2-3; 8 nucleotides align to TRBD1. CDR3 length equals 15 residues. Germline assignment: CDR1 MNHEY and CDR2 SVGAGI. V lost 5 bases to trimming and J lost 5 bases; unmatched junction nucleotides: 9. The CDR3 bases are TGTGCCAGCAGTACATCCAGGGGGCTCATAGATACGCAGTATTTT. Its protein product is CASSTSRGLIDTQYF.

The rearrangement uses TRBV10-3 and TRBJ2-3; 11 bases fit TRBD1. Unmatched junction bases numbered 7, after V lost 11 bases and J lost 3 bases. In germline, CDR1 is ENHRY, CDR2 SYGVKD. This CDR3 spans 14 amino acids. The chain's CDR3 is CAVAGQGATDTQYF. CDR3 in DNA: TGTGCCGTAGCCGGACAGGGGGCTACAGATACGCAGTATTTT.

V gene TRBV19 combines with J gene TRBJ2-7; the match to TRBD2 covers 8 bases. This CDR3 is built from 15 residues. The V gene's germline CDR1 is LNHDA and CDR2 SQIVND (reference sequence). V was clipped by 6 bases and J by 2 bases; unmatched bases: 9. This chain's CDR3 is CASSTSGGGTYEQYF. The CDR3 region has the DNA TGTGCCAGTAGCACATCGGGCGGGGGGACCTACGAGCAGTACTTC.

This chain links TRBV3-1 (or the pseudogene TRBV3-2) with TRBJ2-7; 9 bases agree with TRBD1. With 4 bases clipped from V and 4 bases from J, the junction kept 5 bases outside the gene matches. CDR3 length: 14 residues. The germline V gene encodes CDR1 LGHDT and CDR2 YNNKEL (reference sequence). The CDR3 protein is CASSLDRGPYEQYF. CDR3 sequence (DNA): TGTGCCAGCAGCCTGGACAGGGGCCCGTACGAGCAGTACTTC.

The gene calls are TRBV5-4 and TRBJ1-2; unclear D gene. Deletions cut 0 bases from V and 5 bases from J, with 11 bases between. CDR1 SGHNT and CDR2 YYREEE come from the germline V gene (reference sequence). The length of the CDR3 is 14 residues. CDR3 DNA: TGTGCCAGCAGCTTGGAAGGGAGGGAGTATGGCTACACCTTC. Its protein is CASSLEGREYGYTF.

V usage is TRBV6-2 or TRBV6-3 and J usage is TRBJ2-5; TRBD1 agrees at 8 bases. The CDR3 extends over 13 amino acids. Germline V gene data show CDR1 as MNHEY and CDR2 as SVGEGT. Trimming at V came to 4 bases and at J to 6 bases, leaving 4 bases not matched to a gene. The DNA of the CDR3 is TGTGCCAGCAGTTCCCGACAGGGGAAGACCCAGTACTTC. Translated: CASSSRQGKTQYF.